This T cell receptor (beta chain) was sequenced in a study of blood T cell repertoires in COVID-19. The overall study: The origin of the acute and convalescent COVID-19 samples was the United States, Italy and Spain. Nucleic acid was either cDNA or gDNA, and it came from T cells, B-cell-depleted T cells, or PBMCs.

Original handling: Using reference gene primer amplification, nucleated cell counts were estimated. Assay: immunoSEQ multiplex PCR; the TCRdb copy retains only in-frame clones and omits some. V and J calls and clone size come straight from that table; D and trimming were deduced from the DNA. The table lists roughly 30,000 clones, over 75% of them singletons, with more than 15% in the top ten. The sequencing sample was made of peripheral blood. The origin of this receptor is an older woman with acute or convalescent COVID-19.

CDR3 region: CASSFRTGLETQYF. The CDR3 DNA follows: TGTGCCAGCAGCTTTAGGACAGGGCTGGAGACCCAGTACTTC. V gene TRBV5-4 combines with J gene TRBJ2-5; 8 positions agree with TRBD1. J lost 5 bases, V lost 2 bases, and 5 bases had no gene match. CDR1 is SGHNT, CDR2 YYREEE, per germline (reference sequence). This CDR3 contains 14 residues.